This T cell receptor beta chain was sequenced for a study of vaccination and CD4 T cells after COVID-19. Looking at the study overall: Convalescents were six males and four females, two of them Hispanic. General observations from the study: The authors identified 304 of 307 vaccine-specific clones in convalescent patients as spike mono-reactive.

Treatment of the sample: approximately 9-day PBMC culture with coronavirus spike peptide pools or control peptides (ViraFEST assay). ViraFEST used peptide pools to expand antigen-specific T cells, then sequenced TCRs. An Oncomine TCR Beta short-read assay was used to sequence the DNA from cultured CD4+ T cells. TCRdb reprocessed the PCR reads via MiXCR and lists one record per CDR3 protein. The data hold about 18,000 distinct CDR3 sequences, with 40% to 50% observed a single time. Germline V gene lookup returns CDR1 MNHNS and CDR2 SASEGT. The CDR3 is 12 amino acids. As for this clonotype: Its target is not known. At one end, the junction sequence differs from germline, possibly due to a read error.

The rearrangement joins TRBV6-1 to TRBJ2-1, with 9 bases fitting TRBD2. The input for sequencing was CD4+ T cells from blood, cultured in vitro, taken after SARS-CoV-2 vaccination. The source is a human donor who had recovered from COVID-19. The CDR3 protein is CASTSGNNEQFF. CDR3 bases: TGCGCGTCGACTAGCGGAAACAATGAGCAGTTCTTC.